Listed here are 21 T cell receptor beta chains from one sample, sequenced in a study of cytomegalovirus exposure and HLA in healthy donors. Clones were read by immunoSEQ multiplex PCR, and TCRdb kept only the in-frame ones, dropping some. The data contain about 260,000 clones, less than 95% of them seen just once; the ten biggest clones take up 3.1%. Sequenced input: PBMCs. These receptors were collected from a woman younger than 45 in good health and CMV-seronegative.

The chain recombines TRBV5-5 with TRBJ2-7; weak D call: TRBD1 (5 bases). Germline V gene data show CDR1 as SGHKS and CDR2 as YYEKEE (reference sequence). Trimming took off 3 bases at V and 11 bases at J, with 12 bases between the two ends. The CDR3 runs to 11 residues. CDR3 DNA: TGTGCCAGCAGCTGGGGCCATACCAAGTACTTC. It specifies CASSWGHTKYF.

The CDR3 sequence: CASSLNTGNTEAFF. In DNA, the CDR3 is TGTGCCAGCAGCTTAAACACAGGGAACACTGAAGCTTTCTTT. This chain connects TRBV7-2 to TRBJ1-1, with D possibly TRBD1 on 5 matching bases. The CDR3 extends over 14 amino acids. Germline V lookup: CDR1 SGHTA, CDR2 FQGNSA. Trimming pared 2 bases from V and 1 base from J, leaving 8 bases between.

The chain links TRBV9 to TRBJ2-2, with D perhaps being TRBD1 or TRBD2 (5 bases each). The V end was cut by 0 bases, the J end by 3 bases, with 9 bases between. This CDR3 spans 15 amino acids. Germline CDR1 and CDR2: SGDLS and YYNGEE. CDR3 sequence (DNA): TGTGCCAGCAGCGTAGACGGGGCACACACCGGGGAGCTGTTTTTT. Encoded protein: CASSVDGAHTGELFF.

The V gene is TRBV9, the J gene TRBJ2-1; D unclear. Germline CDR1 is SGDLS and CDR2 is YYNGEE. The V end was cut by 0 bases, the J end by 0 bases, with 7 bases between. This CDR3 spans 15 amino acids. Here the CDR3 reads CASSVAGHSYNEQFF. CDR3 DNA: TGTGCCAGCAGCGTAGCGGGCCACTCCTACAATGAGCAGTTCTTC.

The chain has TRBV6-5 and TRBJ1-5; TRBD1 aligns across 8 bases. The CDR3 consists of 14 residues. Trimming cost V 6 bases and J 4 bases; bases outside gene matches: 5. The germline V gene has CDR1 MNHEY and CDR2 SVGAGI. CDR3 region: CASRQGVGNQPQHF. Written as DNA, the CDR3 is TGTGCCAGCAGACAGGGGGTTGGAAATCAGCCCCAGCATTTT.

The chain has TRBV28 and TRBJ2-3; 8 nucleotides match TRBD1. Trimming took 5 bases from V and 0 from J; bases not matched to a gene: 4. Germline V gene sequence: CDR1 MDHEN, CDR2 SYDVKM. This CDR3 is 15 amino acids long. This CDR3 reads CASSNGQGSTDTQYF. In nucleotides, the CDR3 is TGTGCCAGCAGTAATGGACAGGGAAGCACAGATACGCAGTATTTT. The whole variable domain, remainder taken from reference TRBV28 and TRBJ2-3, is DVKVTQSSRYLVKRTGEKVFLECVQDMDHENMFWYRQDPGLGLRLIYFSYDVKMKEKGDIPEGYSVSREKKERFSLILESASTNQTSMYLCASSNGQGSTDTQYFGPGTRLTVL.

The gene calls are TRBV28 and TRBJ1-5; 7 bases align to TRBD1. V was pared by 8 bases and J by 5 bases, with 9 bases of the junction left unmatched. This CDR3 spans 14 amino acids. CDR1 MDHEN and CDR2 SYDVKM come from the germline V gene. CDR3 sequence: CASLGQTMDQPQHF. The CDR3 nucleotides read TGTGCCAGCCTGGGACAGACTATGGATCAGCCCCAGCATTTT. Full variable domain (rest looked up from reference TRBV28 and TRBJ1-5): DVKVTQSSRYLVKRTGEKVFLECVQDMDHENMFWYRQDPGLGLRLIYFSYDVKMKEKGDIPEGYSVSREKKERFSLILESASTNQTSMYLCASLGQTMDQPQHFGDGTRLSIL.

The chain combines TRBV5-1 with TRBJ2-3, with a weak D call TRBD2 (6 bases). Germline-derived CDR1 and CDR2 are SGHRS and YFSETQ. There are 18 residues in the CDR3. With 0 bases removed from V and 3 bases from J, the gap between germline ends came to 20 bases. The CDR3 coding sequence is TGCGCCAGCAGCTTGGTAAGCGGGCTACCGTGGGGAACAGATACGCAGTATTTT. Translating gives CASSLVSGLPWGTDTQYF. Filled out from reference TRBV5-1 and TRBJ2-3, the complete variable domain reads KAGVTQTPRYLIKTRGQQVTLSCSPISGHRSVSWYQQTPGQGLQFLFEYFSETQRNKGNFPGRFSGRQFSNSRSEMNVSTLELGDSALYLCASSLVSGLPWGTDTQYFGPGTRLTVL.

The chain joins TRBV4-2 to TRBJ2-5; 12 bases fit TRBD2. V gave up 1 base and J gave up 2 bases; unmatched junction bases: 8. This CDR3 spans 18 amino acids. The germline gives CDR1 LGHNA, CDR2 YNFKEQ. The DNA of the CDR3 is TGTGCCAGCAGCCAAGGTTCGAGACTAGCGGGGGAACAAGAGACCCAGTACTTC. This codes for CASSQGSRLAGEQETQYF.

The chain has TRBV28 and TRBJ2-2; perhaps TRBD1 as D (5 bases). Germline assignment: CDR1 MDHEN and CDR2 SYDVKM. Trimming pared 5 bases from V and 2 bases from J, leaving 15 bases between. This CDR3 has 16 residues. This CDR3 reads CASSLPGHPNTGELFF. In nucleotides, the CDR3 is TGTGCCAGCAGTCTACCCGGACACCCCAACACCGGGGAGCTGTTTTTT.

The V and J genes are TRBV9 and TRBJ2-7; D is perhaps TRBD2 (6 bases). Germline values: CDR1 SGDLS, CDR2 YYNGEE. This CDR3 region has 15 residues. The V gene lost 4 bases and the J gene lost 3 bases, with 17 bases spanning the gap. CDR3 residues: CASSPRDQAYYEQYF. CDR3 in DNA: TGTGCCAGCAGCCCGCGGGACCAAGCTTACTACGAGCAGTACTTC.

The chain has TRBV15 and TRBJ2-1; D possibly corresponds to TRBD2 (6 bases). The CDR3 is made up of 16 amino acids. Looked up from germline, CDR1 is LNHNV and CDR2 is YYDKDF (reference sequence). Trimming stripped 0 bases from V and 5 bases from J, with 14 bases between. The CDR3 loop is CATSRDRIGGNNEQFF. In DNA, the CDR3 is TGTGCCACCAGCAGAGATCGGATCGGGGGTAACAATGAGCAGTTCTTC.

The V and J genes are TRBV6-1 and TRBJ2-4, with D uncertain. The CDR3 sequence is 11 residues long. Germline V gene data show CDR1 as MNHNS and CDR2 as SASEGT. The germline V and J ends were trimmed by 3 bases and 6 bases, with 3 bases remaining between them. Written as DNA, the CDR3 is TGTGCCAGCAGTGACTTAAACATTCAGTACTTC. It yields the protein CASSDLNIQYF.

The genes are TRBV30 and TRBJ2-7; 11 bases map to TRBD2. V gave up 0 bases and J gave up 3 bases; unmatched junction bases: 10. The CDR3 has 17 amino acids. Germline CDR1 is GTSNPN and CDR2 is SVGIG (reference sequence). The CDR3 protein is CAWSVSKLAGVFYEQYF. CDR3 DNA sequence: TGTGCCTGGAGTGTATCAAAACTAGCGGGAGTTTTCTACGAGCAGTACTTC.

A word on this clone: At one end the junction does not follow the germline gene, possibly because of a read error. The chain recombines TRBV7-2 with TRBJ2-2, with 9 positions matching TRBD1. Germline CDR1 reads SGHTA; CDR2 reads FQGNSA. This CDR3 is built from 16 residues. In DNA form, the CDR3 reads TGTGCCGGCAGCTTAGCGACAGGGGGTAGTCCCGGGGAGCTGTTTTTT. Translation: CAGSLATGGSPGELFF.

The chain employs TRBV5-6 and TRBJ2-3, with TRBD2 matching over 7 bases. V lost 3 bases, J lost 0 bases, and 7 bases stayed unmatched. Per the germline V gene, CDR1 is SGHDT and CDR2 is YYEEEE. CDR3 length: 16 residues. In DNA, the CDR3 is TGTGCCAGCAGCTCACGAGGACTAGGAAGCACAGATACGCAGTATTTT. Translated, it gives CASSSRGLGSTDTQYF.

The rearrangement uses TRBV9 and TRBJ2-3; D is perhaps TRBD1 (6 bases). The CDR3 is 15 amino acids. Trimming removed 5 bases at V and 2 bases at J, with 15 bases between. CDR1 and CDR2 from the germline V gene are SGDLS and YYNGEE. CDR3 bases: TGTGCCAGCAGTGGGACACTAGGGCACACAGATACGCAGTATTTT. Protein sequence: CASSGTLGHTDTQYF.

This chain uses TRBV7-3 with TRBJ2-1, with a weak D call TRBD1 (6 bases). The V end was cut by 5 bases, the J end by 9 bases, with 8 bases between. The CDR3 has 11 amino acids. Germline assignment: CDR1 SGHTA and CDR2 FQGTGA. In nucleotides, the CDR3 is TGTGCCAGCAGCGAAGGGGGTGAGCAGTTCTTC. Its protein is CASSEGGEQFF.

This rearrangement joins TRBV7-2 to TRBJ2-1; D possibly corresponds to TRBD2 (5 bases). The germline CDR1 and CDR2 sequences are SGHTA and FQGNSA. The CDR3 consists of 19 residues. V was pared by 6 bases and J by 0 bases, with 24 bases between. The CDR3 bases are TGTGCCAGCAGTTCTGAGGGTCTAGTCGGGAAGAGCTCCTACAATGAGCAGTTCTTC. It encodes CASSSEGLVGKSSYNEQFF.

The rearrangement uses TRBV7-2 and TRBJ2-1; D possibly corresponds to TRBD2 (6 bases). V was clipped by 1 base and J by 0 bases, with 7 bases between them. The germline gives CDR1 SGHTA, CDR2 FQGNSA. This CDR3 has 15 amino acids. The CDR3 region is CASSLVADSYNEQFF. CDR3 in DNA: TGTGCCAGCAGCTTAGTAGCGGACTCCTACAATGAGCAGTTCTTC.

This clone is a singleton in its sample. The J gene is TRBJ2-2, the V gene TRBV6-5; D remains ambiguous. The germline V gene encodes CDR1 MNHEY and CDR2 SVGAGI. The CDR3 contains 13 residues. Trimming removed 6 bases at V and 5 bases at J, with 10 bases between. The CDR3 loop is CASSPPSTGELFF. CDR3 in DNA: TGTGCCAGCAGCCCTCCATCGACCGGGGAGCTGTTTTTT.